The T cell receptor (beta chain) described here comes from a study of blood T cell repertoires in COVID-19. Using immunoSEQ multiplex PCR, the repertoire was profiled, and TCRdb retains in-frame clones only, with some absent. This sample has under 200,000 clones; 80% to 90% occur once, and the top ten carry around 5%. V dropped 2 bases and J dropped 3 bases, with 13 bases sitting between them. CDR3 length: 15 amino acids. Germline assignment: CDR1 SGHTA and CDR2 FQGNSA. Sequencing input: peripheral blood. This chain connects TRBV7-2 to TRBJ1-1; possible D gene TRBD1, 5 bases. The source is a woman over 75 with acute or convalescent COVID-19. The CDR3 is CASSLWRVGDTEAFF. The DNA of the CDR3 is TGTGCCAGCAGCTTATGGAGGGTGGGGGACACTGAAGCTTTCTTT.